This T cell receptor (beta chain) was captured in a study of blood T cells in healthy people across ages. Overall study findings and caveats: Any changes in expanded clonotypes were possibly confounded, as donor CMV status remained unknown.

Donors each provided ten milliliters of peripheral blood. Next came a second PCR, run for about 6 to 12 cycles, which used a sample-barcoded 5' primer along with a J-beta primer mix. One entry per CDR3 protein, called by TCRdb with MiXCR from the 5' RACE reads. The sample has around 970,000 distinct CDR3 sequences, 51% seen once. V lost 2 bases, J lost 1 base, and 17 bases lay in between. CDR1 is MNHEY, CDR2 SVGEGT, per germline. The CDR3 is 17 residues long. On this clonotype: Its antigen is unknown.

The TCR originated in a woman in her fifties or sixties in good health. The V gene is TRBV6-2 or TRBV6-3, the J gene TRBJ1-1; possible D gene TRBD1, 6 bases. The sequenced material came from blood. The chain's CDR3 is CASSYLLRTEKNTEAFF. The CDR3, as DNA: TGTGCCAGCAGTTACCTTCTCCGGACAGAAAAGAACACTGAAGCTTTCTTT.